Reported below is one TCR beta chain. Its antigen has not been determined. Base qualities are not at hand, and no much larger clone is one base apart. V and J lose 5 bases and 6 bases, and a span of 14 bases separates them. The CDR3 spans 14 residues, from the cysteine through the phenylalanine. This entry keeps only the CDR3 DNA: 42 bases, framed from base 1. CDR1 and CDR2 (SGHDT, YYEEEE) derive from the germline V gene. This sample stems from a study of blood T cell repertoires in COVID-19 (dated by TCRdb to about 2020). As for the study more broadly: Samples from collaborators originated in the United States, Italy and Spain and spanned both the acute and convalescent phases of COVID-19. The sample metadata nearly always contained a de-identified subject ID, COVID-19 status, age in years and sex. HLA class I and class II types, where available, came from metadata supplied by the sample provider rather than from assay-based typing. The dataset comprised deeply sampled blood TCRbeta repertoires from subjects exposed to, actively infected with, or recovered from COVID-19. The prospective study material was composed of cDNA or gDNA derived from T cells, B-cell-depleted T cells, or PBMCs. Samples were obtained from the ongoing ImmuneRACE study (first 160 participants) and from 1,254 subjects provided by 6 global collaborators. A freely available public database, intended as a resource for researchers studying the immune response to SARS-CoV-2, is where the repertoires were released.

The study at large found these results: How much clinical and demographic metadata was included differed by source and by participant, and the metadata was provided uncurated.

Enrolling through a virtual design, the prospective study's participants ranged in age from roughly 18 to 89 years and lived across roughly 23 United States geographic areas. Cohort assignment in the prospective study relied on participant-reported clinical history from a screening survey and a study questionnaire. For ImmuneRACE Cohort 3, a participant was defined as recovered based on two consecutive negative NP/OP PCR tests, clearance by a healthcare professional, or resolution of symptoms. In the prospective study, mobile phlebotomists collected whole blood, serum and a nasopharyngeal or oropharyngeal swab from each participant. Additional blood draws and questionnaires over an approximately two-month period could optionally be provided by prospective study participants. Prospective study blood samples were shipped either frozen or at room temperature before DNA extraction. The immunoSEQ Assay, a bias-controlled multiplex PCR, was used to amplify TCRbeta CDR3 regions from genomic DNA. The authors' pipeline ran thus. Nucleated cell counts per sample were estimated from amplification of reference gene primers within the assay. Sequence reads were collapsed and filtered to measure the absolute abundance of every unique TCRbeta CDR3 rearrangement. For each sample, productive Simpson clonality was calculated by taking the square root of Simpson's diversity index across productive rearrangements. The table was pulled from immuneACCESS by TCRdb, which kept in-frame rearrangements only. Such tables lose some clones; where checked, under half of the loss comes from unresolved V genes, and the rest has no known cause. V and J calls and clone size are copied from that table; D and trimming were computed from the DNA. This sample holds about 330,000 clones; roughly 90% were observed only once. The top ten clones comprise less than 20% of the sample.

The sequence was obtained from a woman younger than 45 who had recovered from COVID-19. The rearrangement combines TRBV5-6 with TRBJ2-2, and TRBD1 may be the D gene, going by 6 matching bases. The sequenced sample was PBMCs or T cells enriched from blood (not recorded which). The CDR3 region: CASSFWNRAGELFF. The sequenced DNA is TGTGCCAGCAGTTTCTGGAACAGGGCCGGGGAGCTGTTTTTT.